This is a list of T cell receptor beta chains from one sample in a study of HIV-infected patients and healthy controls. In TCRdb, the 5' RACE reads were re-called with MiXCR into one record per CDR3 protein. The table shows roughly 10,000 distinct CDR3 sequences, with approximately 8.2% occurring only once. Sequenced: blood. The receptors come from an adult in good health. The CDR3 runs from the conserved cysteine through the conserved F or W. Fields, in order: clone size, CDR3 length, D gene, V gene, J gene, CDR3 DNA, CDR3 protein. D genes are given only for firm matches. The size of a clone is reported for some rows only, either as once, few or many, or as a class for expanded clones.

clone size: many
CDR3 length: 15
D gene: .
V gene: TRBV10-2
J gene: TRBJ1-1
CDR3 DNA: TGCGCCAGCACCGCAATGGCAGGGATGAACACTGAAGCTTTCTTT
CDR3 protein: CASTAMAGMNTEAFF

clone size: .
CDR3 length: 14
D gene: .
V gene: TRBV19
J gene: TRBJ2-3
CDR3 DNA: TGTGCCAGTACTTCAGGGTCTGGGGCAGATACGCAGTATTTT
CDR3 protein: CASTSGSGADTQYF

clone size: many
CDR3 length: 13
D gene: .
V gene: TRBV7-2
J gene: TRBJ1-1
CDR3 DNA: TGTGCCAGCAGCTCCAGAGTGAACACTGAAGCTTTCTTT
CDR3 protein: CASSSRVNTEAFF

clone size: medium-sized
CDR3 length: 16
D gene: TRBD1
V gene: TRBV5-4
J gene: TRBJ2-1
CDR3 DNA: TGTGCCAGCAGCTTTAAGGACAGGGGCCGATACAATGAGCAGTTCTTC
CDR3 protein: CASSFKDRGRYNEQFF

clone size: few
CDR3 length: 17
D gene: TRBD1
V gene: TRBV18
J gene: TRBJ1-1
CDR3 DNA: TGTGCCAGCTCACCACTCTCGGACAGGGGGCGCAACACTGAAGCTTTCTTT
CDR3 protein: CASSPLSDRGRNTEAFF

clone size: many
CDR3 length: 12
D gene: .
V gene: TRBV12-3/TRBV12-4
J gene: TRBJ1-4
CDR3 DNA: TGTGCCAGCAGTTTGGCGAATGAAAAACTGTTTTTT
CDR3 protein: CASSLANEKLFF

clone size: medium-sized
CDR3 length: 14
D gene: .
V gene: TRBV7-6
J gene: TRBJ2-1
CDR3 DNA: TGTGCCAGCAGCTTAGATGGATGGAGTTCCGAGCAGTTCTTC
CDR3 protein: CASSLDGWSSEQFF

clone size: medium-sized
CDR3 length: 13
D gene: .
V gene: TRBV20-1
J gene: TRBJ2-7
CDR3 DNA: TGCAGTGCGTCGGGGCAAGCAGATTACGAGCAGTACTTC
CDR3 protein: CSASGQADYEQYF

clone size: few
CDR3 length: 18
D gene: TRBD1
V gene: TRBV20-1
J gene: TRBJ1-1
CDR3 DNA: TGCAGTGCTAGAGATCTCGGGACAGGGGGATTTCTTGGCACTGAAGCTTTCTTT
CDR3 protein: CSARDLGTGGFLGTEAFF

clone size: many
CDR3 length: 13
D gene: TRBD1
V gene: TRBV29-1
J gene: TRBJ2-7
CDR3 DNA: TGCAGCGCCCGCCGGGACAGCCCCTACGAGCAGTACTTC
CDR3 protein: CSARRDSPYEQYF

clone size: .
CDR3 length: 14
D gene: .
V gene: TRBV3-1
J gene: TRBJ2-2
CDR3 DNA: TGTGCCAGCAGATCGGCAGGGATGATCGGGGAGCTGTTTTTT
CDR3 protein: CASRSAGMIGELFF

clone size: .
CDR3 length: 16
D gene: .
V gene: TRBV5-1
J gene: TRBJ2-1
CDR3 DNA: TGCGCCAGCTCAGAGGGGGGCGGGGGTTCCTTCAATGAGCAGTTCTTC
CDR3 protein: CASSEGGGGSFNEQFF

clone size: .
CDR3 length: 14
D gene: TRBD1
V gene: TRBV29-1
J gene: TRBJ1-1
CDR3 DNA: TGCAGCGTTGCCCCAGGGGGCTTTCCCACTGAAGCTTTCTTT
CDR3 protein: CSVAPGGFPTEAFF